Listed here are 8 T cell receptor beta chains from one sample, sequenced in a study of PD-1 blockade in mismatch repair-deficient tumors. Assay used: immunoSEQ multiplex PCR; TCRdb lists only in-frame clones, some missing. Here the sample spans 17,000 or so clones, about 80% being singletons. Specimen: PBMCs, collected approximately 22 weeks after starting pembrolizumab. The receptors here all came from an adult with mismatch repair-deficient cancer.

The V call is TRBV19, the J call TRBJ1-5; 8 nucleotides agree with TRBD1. Germline loops: CDR1 LNHDA, CDR2 SQIVND (reference sequence). Germline trimming cut 8 bases from V and 0 bases from J; bases unmatched to any gene: 6. The CDR3 has 15 residues. As DNA, the CDR3 is TGTGCCAGTGGACAGGGAGGGTATAGCAATCAGCCCCAGCATTTT. Translating gives CASGQGGYSNQPQHF. The full variable domain, completed using reference TRBV19 and TRBJ1-5, is DGGITQSPKYLFRKEGQNVTLSCEQNLNHDAMYWYRQDPGQGLRLIYYSQIVNDFQKGDIAEGYSVSREKKESFPLTVTSAQKNPTAFYLCASGQGGYSNQPQHFGDGTRLSIL.

This rearrangement joins TRBV9 to TRBJ2-5; 7 nucleotides line up with TRBD2. The CDR3 contains 15 residues. V dropped 0 bases and J dropped 3; count of bases not matched to a gene: 5. From germline, CDR1 is SGDLS and CDR2 YYNGEE. CDR3 nucleotides: TGTGCCAGCAGCGTAGACGCGAGCGGGGAAGAGACCCAGTACTTC. Its protein product is CASSVDASGEETQYF.

The chain combines TRBV5-1 with TRBJ2-1; perhaps TRBD1 as D (5 bases). This CDR3 comprises 14 residues. From germline, CDR1 is SGHRS and CDR2 YFSETQ. Between the trimmed V and J ends, which lost 4 bases and 1 base, there was a span of 9 bases. CDR3: CASSGDRSYNEQFF. The CDR3 DNA reads TGCGCCAGCAGCGGCGACAGATCCTACAATGAGCAGTTCTTC.

The J gene is TRBJ2-1, the V gene TRBV23-1; 9 nucleotides align to TRBD1. TRBV23-1 is annotated as an ORF whose role is uncertain. The CDR3 has 14 residues. After removal of 8 bases from V and 4 bases from J, the junction contained 6 bases not matched to a gene. The CDR3, as DNA: TGCGCCAGCGTCAGACAGGGGGTATACAATGAGCAGTTCTTC. Protein: CASVRQGVYNEQFF.

The chain carries TRBV11-3 and TRBJ2-2; a weak D match, TRBD1 (6 bases). The CDR3 extends over 12 amino acids. The V end lost 5 bases, the J end lost 5 bases, and 6 bases lay between the germline ends. Germline assignment: CDR1 SGHNT and CDR2 YENEEA. In DNA, the CDR3 is TGTGCCAGCAGCGACAGGACCGGGGAGCTGTTTTTT. It specifies CASSDRTGELFF.

The chain combines TRBV7-3 with TRBJ2-3, with 11 bases matching TRBD2. Germline assignment: CDR1 SGHTA and CDR2 FQGTGA. With 1 base clipped from V and 5 bases from J, the junction kept 8 bases outside the gene matches. CDR3 length equals 17 residues. CDR3 residues: CASSLMRLAGGQDTQYF. CDR3 DNA: TGTGCCAGCAGCTTAATGAGGCTAGCGGGAGGTCAAGATACGCAGTATTTT.

The chain recombines TRBV5-4 with TRBJ2-3, with 8 bases that match TRBD2. The V segment lost 3 bases and the J segment 0 bases; nucleotides outside the gene matches: 6. Per germline, CDR1 SGHNT and CDR2 YYREEE (reference sequence). CDR3 length: 16 amino acids. The CDR3 DNA sequence: TGTGCCAGCAGCTCAAGACTAGCGATTAGCACAGATACGCAGTATTTT. Translated: CASSSRLAISTDTQYF.

This rearrangement joins TRBV6-4 to TRBJ2-3, with D perhaps TRBD1 (5 bases). The CDR3 sequence is 16 residues long. Germline lookup yields CDR1 MRHNA and CDR2 SNTAGT. V was shortened by 0 bases and J by 0 bases, with 10 bases between the two germline ends. The CDR3 is CASSDSSQGSTDTQYF. As DNA, the CDR3 is TGTGCCAGCAGTGACTCGAGTCAGGGTAGCACAGATACGCAGTATTTT.